Below, 10 T cell receptor beta chains from the same sample are listed, as sequenced in a study of beta chain features in type 1 diabetes. The investigators reverse transcribed all of the isolated RNA, so they sequenced expressed TCRB transcripts. Clones were read by immunoSEQ multiplex PCR, and TCRdb kept only the in-frame ones, dropping some. The sample yields 250,000 to 350,000 clones, around 15% seen once. Sequencing input: central memory CD4+ T cells from blood. The receptors come from a man aged 25-40 years in good health.

The chain joins TRBV7-2 to TRBJ2-2, with D tentatively TRBD2 (6 bases). CDR1 is SGHTA, CDR2 FQGNSA, per germline. V lost 5 bases to trimming and J lost 5 bases, with 15 bases between them. The CDR3 consists of 15 residues. This CDR3 reads CASSKRRGLTGELFF. CDR3 in DNA: TGTGCCAGCAGCAAAAGGAGGGGTTTGACCGGGGAGCTGTTTTTT.

In this sample, this clone turned up a few times. This sequence joins TRBV27 and TRBJ2-1; 8 nucleotides match TRBD2. V lost 6 bases and J lost 3; bases outside the gene matches: 7. CDR3 length: 15 amino acids. Germline lookup yields CDR1 MNHEY and CDR2 SMNVEV (reference sequence). The CDR3 DNA follows: TGTGCCAGCAGCAGGAGCGGGGGCGACTACAATGAGCAGTTCTTC. Amino acids: CASSRSGGDYNEQFF.

This clone was seen a few times. V usage is TRBV7-2 and J usage is TRBJ2-7; D unclear. Germline lookup yields CDR1 SGHTA and CDR2 FQGNSA. The CDR3 sequence is 13 residues long. The V end lost 4 bases, the J end lost 0 bases, and 7 bases lay between the germline ends. The CDR3 here is CASSSRPSYEQYV. The CDR3 DNA sequence: TGTGCCAGCAGCTCACGGCCCTCCTACGAGCAGTACGTC.

The rearrangement uses TRBV2 and TRBJ1-2, with a weak D call TRBD1 (5 bases). The CDR3 is 13 residues long. Germline CDR1 is SNHLY and CDR2 is FYNNEI. Trimming shortened V by 7 bases and J by 3 bases, and 12 bases separated the two germline ends. The CDR3 protein is CASIRDRDYGYTF. The CDR3 coding sequence is TGTGCCAGCATCCGGGACCGTGACTATGGCTACACCTTC.

This chain connects TRBV7-8 to TRBJ1-5; a possible D gene is TRBD1 (6 bases). The germline V gene encodes CDR1 SGHVS and CDR2 FQNEAQ. The CDR3 loop spans 17 amino acids. V dropped 5 bases and J dropped 1 base, with 18 bases sitting between them. The DNA of the CDR3 is TGTGCCAGCAGCGCCCGACCCCCAGGGGTGAGCAATCAGCCCCAGCATTTT. Amino acid sequence: CASSARPPGVSNQPQHF.

This clone occurred once. The chain joins TRBV7-7 to TRBJ1-1, with a tentative D call TRBD1 (5 bases). The CDR3 runs 13 residues. The germline CDR1 and CDR2 sequences are SSHAT and FNYEAQ (reference sequence). Trimming cost V 5 bases and J 1 base, with 8 bases left between them. This CDR3 reads CASSTDRNTEAFF. CDR3 bases: TGTGCCAGCAGCACAGACAGGAACACTGAAGCTTTCTTT. The variable domain in full, with the rest retrieved from reference TRBV7-7 and TRBJ1-1, is GAGVSQSPRYKVTKRGQDVTLRCDPISSHATLYWYQQALGQGPEFLTYFNYEAQPDKSGLPSDRFSAERPEGSISTLTIQRTEQRDSAMYRCASSTDRNTEAFFGQGTRLTVV.

This clone was seen a handful of times. This sequence joins TRBV27 and TRBJ2-4, with D perhaps matching TRBD1 or TRBD2 (5 bases each). V lost 5 bases to trimming and J lost 8 bases, with 25 bases between them. From germline, CDR1 is MNHEY and CDR2 SMNVEV (reference sequence). This CDR3 is built from 17 residues. The CDR3 DNA reads as TGTGCCAGCAGTCCGAAAACCCAGGGAGACACTAGGGACATTCAGTACTTC. Its protein product is CASSPKTQGDTRDIQYF.

The CDR3 region is CASSLGTTKKETQYF. The CDR3 bases are TGCGCCAGCAGCTTGGGGACCACAAAGAAGGAGACCCAGTACTTC. The chain couples TRBV5-1 to TRBJ2-5; no firm D call. V lost 0 bases and J lost 5, with 14 bases in between. The CDR3 has 15 residues. CDR1 and CDR2 (germline): SGHRS, YFSETQ.

The J gene is TRBJ2-3, the V gene TRBV5-4; 9 bases line up with TRBD2. CDR1 SGHNT and CDR2 YYREEE come from the germline V gene (reference sequence). The CDR3 loop spans 16 amino acids. After removal of 5 bases from V and 6 bases from J, the junction contained 13 bases not matched to a gene. The CDR3 loop reads CASRRSIAGVSDTQYF. The DNA for the CDR3 is TGTGCCAGCAGGAGGAGCATAGCGGGAGTTTCCGATACGCAGTATTTT.

The rearrangement joins TRBV2 to TRBJ2-2, with 9 bases identical to TRBD2. The V gene's germline CDR1 is SNHLY and CDR2 FYNNEI. Unmatched junction bases numbered 2, after V lost 6 bases and J lost 6 bases. The CDR3 is 13 residues long. The DNA of the CDR3 is TGTGCCAGCAGGGGACTAGCACCCGGGGAGCTGTTTTTT. Residues: CASRGLAPGELFF. The whole variable domain, filled in from reference TRBV2 and TRBJ2-2, reads EPEVTQTPSHQVTQMGQEVILRCVPISNHLYFYWYRQILGQKVEFLVSFYNNEISEKSEIFDDQFSVERPDGSNFTLKIRSTKLEDSAMYFCASRGLAPGELFFGEGSRLTVL.